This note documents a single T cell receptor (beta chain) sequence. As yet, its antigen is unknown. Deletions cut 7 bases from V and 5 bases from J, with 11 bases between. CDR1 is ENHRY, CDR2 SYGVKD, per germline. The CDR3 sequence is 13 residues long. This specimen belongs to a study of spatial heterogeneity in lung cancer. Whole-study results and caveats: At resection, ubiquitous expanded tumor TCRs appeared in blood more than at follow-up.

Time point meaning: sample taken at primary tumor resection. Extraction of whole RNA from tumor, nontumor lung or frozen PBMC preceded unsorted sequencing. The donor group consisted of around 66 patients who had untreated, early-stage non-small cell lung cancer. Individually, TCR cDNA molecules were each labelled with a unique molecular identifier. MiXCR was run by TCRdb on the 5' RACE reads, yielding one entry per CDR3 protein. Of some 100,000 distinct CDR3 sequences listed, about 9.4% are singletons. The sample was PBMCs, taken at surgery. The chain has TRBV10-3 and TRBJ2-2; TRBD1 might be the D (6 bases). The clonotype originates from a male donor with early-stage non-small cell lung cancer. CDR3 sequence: CAITPTGTGELFF. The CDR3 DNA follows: TGTGCCATCACCCCCACAGGGACCGGGGAGCTGTTTTTT.